This T cell receptor beta chain was identified during a study of immune evolution from preneoplasia to lung adenocarcinoma. Looking at the study overall: HLA loss of heterozygosity: about 7% AIS, under 19% MIA, roughly 30% ADC, none AAH. Study-level points and caveats: Top clone share appeared to fall from AAH through AIS, MIA, adenocarcinoma. Later-stage lesions seemingly showed higher T cell density and diversity than normal lung. T cell clonality was higher in KRAS-mutant than EGFR-mutant or wild-type nodules.

A note on this clone: The antigen remains unidentified.

The V gene's germline CDR1 is SGHNT and CDR2 YYREEE (reference sequence). This CDR3 is 14 amino acids long. Trimming removed 0 bases from V and 5 bases from J, with 8 bases in between. TCRdb's copy holds only in-frame clones and misses some; the assay was immunoSEQ multiplex PCR. The repertoire consists of under 45,000 clones, with less than 80% occurring once and the leading ten covering approximately 4.6%. The sample comprised FFPE invasive lung adenocarcinoma tissue. V and J are TRBV5-4 and TRBJ1-4; D may be TRBD1 (6 bases). This TCR was sampled from a person between 55 and 70 years old with lung adenocarcinoma. DNA of the CDR3: TGTGCCAGCAGCTTGGAGGGGGAGAATGAAAAACTGTTTTTT. As protein: CASSLEGENEKLFF.